This T cell receptor (beta chain) was captured by sequencing in a study of T cells in Graves' hyperthyroidism and ophthalmopathy. Study-wide background: The blood sample was taken at first diagnosis, before treatment began. Study-wide points: Most clonotypes expanded in thyroid above 0.001 were likewise present in blood.

The sample holds a few counts of this clonotype. Its antigen is undetermined. TCR beta CDR3 regions were amplified from RNA transcripts. The HTBI primer set served for first-round RT-PCR of the TCR CDR3. From the multiplex PCR reads, TCRdb called clonotypes with MiXCR, one entry per CDR3 protein. The profile shows 450,000 to 650,000 distinct CDR3 sequences, 14% of them singletons. V lost 4 bases and J lost 5, with 9 bases in between. Per the germline V gene, CDR1 is SQVTM and CDR2 is ANQGSEA. The CDR3 is 12 residues long. Orbital computed tomography, thyroid ultrasound, serum thyroxine and TRAb, and clinical symptoms together informed the diagnoses. The PBMCs had their origin in 10 ml of fresh peripheral blood.

Sequenced: blood. V gene TRBV29-1 combines with J gene TRBJ2-1; a weak D match, TRBD2 (5 bases). The sequence was obtained from a woman aged 18 to 35 with Graves' ophthalmopathy. In nucleotides, the CDR3 is TGCAGCGTTGTGGACTCTAACAATGAGCAGTTCTTC. Translated, it gives CSVVDSNNEQFF.